The 17 T cell receptor beta chains listed next were all sequenced from one sample in a study of blood T cell repertoires in COVID-19 (dated by TCRdb to about 2020). The library relied on the immunoSEQ multiplex PCR assay. Not all clones reach the TCRdb copy of this immuneACCESS table, which keeps in-frame sequences only. Checked studies attribute under half of the gap to unresolved V genes and leave the rest unexplained. This sample has about 280,000 clones in its table, and approximately 90% of those were observed once. 2.8% of the sample is held by the ten biggest clonotypes. The sequenced sample was PBMCs or T cells enriched from blood (not recorded which). All receptors derive from a man in his forties who had been exposed to COVID-19.

The gene calls are TRBV9 and TRBJ1-6, with no clear D. Germline V gene data show CDR1 as SGDLS and CDR2 as YYNGEE. This CDR3 is 12 amino acids long. V lost 4 bases to trimming and J lost 8 bases, with 7 bases between them. The CDR3 here is CASSLSDSPLHF. CDR3 sequence (DNA): TGTGCCAGCAGCCTCTCGGATTCACCCCTCCACTTT.

V and J are TRBV7-9 and TRBJ2-7; the match to TRBD1 covers 7 bases. The length of the CDR3 is 14 residues. J lost 2 bases, V lost 5 bases, and 6 bases had no gene match. The germline V gene has CDR1 SEHNR and CDR2 FQNEAQ (reference sequence). The CDR3 DNA sequence: TGTGCCAGCAGCGATTGGGACAGAGCCTACGAGCAGTACTTC. It is translated as CASSDWDRAYEQYF.

The V and J genes are TRBV28 and TRBJ2-3; no reliable D call. CDR1 and CDR2 (germline): MDHEN, SYDVKM. This CDR3 region has 12 residues. V was trimmed by 2 bases and J by 3 bases, leaving 3 bases between them. The CDR3 region is CASSLQTDTQYF. CDR3 DNA: TGTGCCAGCAGTTTACAAACAGATACGCAGTATTTT.

The chain links TRBV19 to TRBJ1-1; D not resolved. V shed 1 base and J shed 1 base, with 10 bases lying between them. CDR3 length: 15 residues. Germline V gene lookup returns CDR1 LNHDA and CDR2 SQIVND (reference sequence). The DNA for the CDR3 is TGTGCCAGTAGTATAGTACCAGGCAGGAACACTGAAGCTTTCTTT. It translates to CASSIVPGRNTEAFF.

The CDR3 DNA follows: TGTGCCAGCAGCTCCCCGAGGACAGGCCCCACCAACTCCTACGAGCAGTACTTC. Translation gives CASSSPRTGPTNSYEQYF. The gene calls are TRBV7-2 and TRBJ2-7; 7 bases are shared with TRBD1. Germline values: CDR1 SGHTA, CDR2 FQGNSA. This CDR3 comprises 18 residues. J lost 0 bases, V lost 4 bases, and 15 bases had no gene match.

Details on this clone: An end of the junction does not agree with germline; a read error may underlie this. The rearrangement joins TRBV6-1 to TRBJ1-5; weak D call: TRBD1 (5 bases). Per the germline V gene, CDR1 is MNHNS and CDR2 is SASEGT. The CDR3 length is 13 residues. The CDR3 is CAGSDGADQPQHF. CDR3 bases: TGTGCCGGCAGTGATGGGGCTGATCAGCCCCAGCATTTT.

This clone appeared a single time. V gene TRBV11-3 combines with J gene TRBJ1-1, with D hard to call. Trimming pared 5 bases from V and 1 base from J, leaving 8 bases between. The CDR3 runs to 13 residues. Germline V gene sequence: CDR1 SGHNT, CDR2 YENEEA. CDR3 DNA: TGTGCCAGCAGCCTTAACAGGAACACTGAAGCTTTCTTT. Translation gives CASSLNRNTEAFF.

The chain couples TRBV7-2 to TRBJ2-5; D remains ambiguous. Germline V lookup: CDR1 SGHTA, CDR2 FQGNSA. V was pared by 4 bases and J by 4 bases, with 7 bases between. The CDR3 runs 12 residues. DNA of the CDR3: TGTGCCAGCAGCTCGCTACGAGAGACCCAGTACTTC. Amino acid sequence: CASSSLRETQYF.

This rearrangement joins TRBV9 to TRBJ1-1; 8 positions match TRBD1. Germline V lookup: CDR1 SGDLS, CDR2 YYNGEE. V trimming: 0 bases; J trimming: 1 base; junction bases outside the gene matches: 2. The CDR3 runs 15 residues. The DNA of the CDR3 is TGTGCCAGCAGCGTAGAAGGGACAGGGAACACTGAAGCTTTCTTT. This gives the protein CASSVEGTGNTEAFF.

This sequence joins TRBV6-5 and TRBJ1-6; 7 bases map to TRBD1. The trim removed 5 bases at V and 8 bases at J, leaving 6 bases unmatched. This CDR3 contains 14 residues. Germline assignment: CDR1 MNHEY and CDR2 SVGAGI. This CDR3 is CASSPGQDYSPLHF. CDR3 DNA: TGTGCCAGCAGTCCTGGACAGGATTATTCACCCCTCCACTTT.

Comments on this clone: A read error may explain this, as a much larger clone is one base away. The J gene is TRBJ1-2, the V gene TRBV5-6; tentatively, D is TRBD1 (5 bases). The CDR3 covers 13 residues. In germline, CDR1 is SGHDT, CDR2 YYEEEE. Trimming took 0 bases from V and 3 from J, leaving 6 bases between them. The CDR3 is CASSLDRYYGYTF. As DNA, the CDR3 is TGTGCCAGCAGCTTGGACAGGTACTATGGCTACACCTTC.

The table lists this clone with a count of one. The V call is TRBV4-1, the J call TRBJ1-4; TRBD1 aligns across 10 bases. J gave up 14 bases and V 2 bases, and 14 bases lay outside the gene matches. CDR1 and CDR2 from the germline V gene are MGHRA and YSYEKL. This CDR3 is built from 16 residues. CDR3 in amino acids: CASSQRGGTGEVRLFF. The CDR3 nucleotides are TGCGCCAGCAGCCAACGGGGGGGGACAGGGGAGGTTCGCCTGTTTTTT.

The V gene is TRBV5-1, the J gene TRBJ2-1, with 9 bases that match TRBD2. CDR3 length equals 18 residues. V shed 0 bases, J shed 3 bases, and the junction held 10 bases outside the gene matches. The germline V gene has CDR1 SGHRS and CDR2 YFSETQ. The CDR3 reads CASSLGLAGGRDYNEQFF. The CDR3 region has the DNA TGCGCCAGCAGCTTGGGTCTTGCGGGAGGGCGGGACTACAATGAGCAGTTCTTC. Full variable domain (remainder filled in from reference TRBV5-1 and TRBJ2-1): KAGVTQTPRYLIKTRGQQVTLSCSPISGHRSVSWYQQTPGQGLQFLFEYFSETQRNKGNFPGRFSGRQFSNSRSEMNVSTLELGDSALYLCASSLGLAGGRDYNEQFFGPGTRLTVL.

The gene calls are TRBV5-4 and TRBJ2-6; possibly TRBD2 for D (5 bases). V dropped 0 bases and J dropped 5 bases, with 12 bases sitting between them. This CDR3 is built from 16 residues. The germline CDR1 and CDR2 sequences are SGHNT and YYREEE (reference sequence). CDR3 sequence: CASSLEAAVRANVLTF. CDR3 DNA: TGTGCCAGCAGCTTGGAAGCAGCGGTGAGGGCCAACGTCCTGACTTTC.

This chain uses TRBV10-3 with TRBJ2-3, with TRBD1 as a possible D gene (5 bases). The CDR3 is made up of 15 amino acids. The V gene's germline CDR1 is ENHRY and CDR2 SYGVKD. The ends were cut back, 6 bases at V and 0 bases at J, with 13 bases in the middle. The CDR3 DNA reads TGTGCCATCAGAGACCGACAGTCTAGCACAGATACGCAGTATTTT. Residues: CAIRDRQSSTDTQYF.

This clone has only one observation. V and J are TRBV2 and TRBJ2-7, with D perhaps TRBD2 (5 bases). V lost 7 bases and J lost 4, with 14 bases in between. This CDR3 is 13 amino acids long. CDR1 is SNHLY, CDR2 FYNNEI, per germline. CDR3 sequence: CASTLEDSYEQYF. CDR3 DNA sequence: TGTGCCAGCACCCTGGAGGATTCTTACGAGCAGTACTTC.

This clone was found a few times. The chain recombines TRBV30 with TRBJ1-6; D remains ambiguous. Between the trimmed V and J ends, which lost 0 bases and 0 bases, there was a span of 24 bases. Germline CDR1 and CDR2: GTSNPN and SVGIG (reference sequence). The CDR3 runs to 21 residues. For the CDR3, the DNA is TGTGCCTGGAGTGTAAATGAGGTCCAATCCGACCTAAGCTCCTATAATTCACCCCTCCACTTT. The encoded protein is CAWSVNEVQSDLSSYNSPLHF.